These 22 T cell receptor beta chains came from one sample sequenced in a study of blood T cell repertoires in COVID-19. Clones were sequenced by immunoSEQ multiplex PCR, and TCRdb holds only the in-frame ones, with some missing. The sample includes 270,000 or so clones, about nine tenths of them seen just once. Sequencing was carried out using PBMCs or T cells enriched from blood (not recorded which). Receptor source: a young woman who had recovered from COVID-19.

V usage is TRBV11-2 and J usage is TRBJ2-7; TRBD2 is a possible D gene (5 bases). Germline V gives CDR1 SGHAT, CDR2 FQNNGV. CDR3 length: 16 amino acids. Between the trimmed V and J ends, which lost 0 bases and 4 bases, there was a span of 16 bases. The CDR3 DNA reads TGTGCCAGCAGCTTAGATCTCTGGACTCGCCGGTACGAGCAGTACTTC. It encodes CASSLDLWTRRYEQYF. Using reference TRBV11-2 and TRBJ2-7 for the parts outside the CDR3, the full variable domain is EAGVAQSPRYKIIEKRQSVAFWCNPISGHATLYWYQQILGQGPKLLIQFQNNGVVDDSQLPKDRFSAERLKGVDSTLKIQPAKLEDSAVYLCASSLDLWTRRYEQYFGPGTRLTVT.

This chain connects TRBV5-6 to TRBJ1-2; D unresolved. CDR3 size: 13 residues. V was shortened by 0 bases and J by 8 bases, with 11 bases between the two germline ends. The germline gives CDR1 SGHDT, CDR2 YYEEEE. CDR3 amino acids: CASSLGLVSGYTF. Written as DNA, the CDR3 is TGTGCCAGCAGCTTGGGTTTGGTGAGCGGCTACACCTTC. The whole variable domain, remainder taken from reference TRBV5-6 and TRBJ1-2, is DAGVTQSPTHLIKTRGQQVTLRCSPKSGHDTVSWYQQALGQGPQFIFQYYEEEERQRGNFPDRFSGHQFPNYSSELNVNALLLGDSALYLCASSLGLVSGYTFGSGTRLTVV.

This chain links TRBV19 with TRBJ2-3, with a weak D call TRBD1 (5 bases). Germline V gene sequence: CDR1 LNHDA, CDR2 SQIVND (reference sequence). The V end was cut by 2 bases, the J end by 1 base, with 10 bases between. The CDR3 covers 15 residues. The CDR3 DNA reads as TGTGCCAGTAGTATAATAGGCAGGGGCACAGATACGCAGTATTTT. Amino acid sequence: CASSIIGRGTDTQYF. The full variable domain, in which reference TRBV19 and TRBJ2-3 provide the parts outside the CDR3, is DGGITQSPKYLFRKEGQNVTLSCEQNLNHDAMYWYRQDPGQGLRLIYYSQIVNDFQKGDIAEGYSVSREKKESFPLTVTSAQKNPTAFYLCASSIIGRGTDTQYFGPGTRLTVL.

The J gene is TRBJ1-6, the V gene TRBV4-3, with D unclear. Germline V gives CDR1 LGHNA, CDR2 YSLEER. V lost 1 base to trimming and J lost 8 bases, with 6 bases between them. This CDR3 is built from 13 residues. CDR3 nucleotides: TGCGCCAGCAGCCAAGGTCCGGATTCACCCCTCCACTTT. Its protein is CASSQGPDSPLHF.

There are a few counts of this clone. V gene TRBV12-3 or TRBV12-4 combines with J gene TRBJ2-5; D gene ambiguous. Trimming removed 3 bases from V and 3 bases from J, with 5 bases in between. This CDR3 has 12 amino acids. The CDR3 region is CASSFPKETQYF. DNA of the CDR3: TGTGCCAGCAGTTTTCCCAAAGAGACCCAGTACTTC.

This clone showed up many times. This chain joins TRBV12-5 and TRBJ1-6; 7 nucleotides align to TRBD1. The CDR3 runs to 14 residues. Germline V gene lookup returns CDR1 LGHNT and CDR2 FRNRAP. Germline trimming cut 7 bases from V and 7 bases from J; bases unmatched to any gene: 7. The CDR3 here is CASAPTGTNSPLHF. The CDR3 DNA reads as TGTGCTAGTGCACCGACAGGGACCAATTCACCCCTCCACTTT.

The gene calls are TRBV27 and TRBJ2-5; maybe TRBD1 (5 bases). CDR1 MNHEY and CDR2 SMNVEV come from the germline V gene (reference sequence). V lost 2 bases, J lost 8 bases, and 15 bases lay in between. The CDR3 length is 14 residues. The CDR3 loop reads CASSLVREQATQYF. CDR3 sequence (DNA): TGTGCCAGCAGTTTAGTACGCGAACAGGCTACCCAGTACTTC.

This chain connects TRBV6-2 or TRBV6-3 to TRBJ1-2; D remains unclear. The CDR3 spans 13 residues. The V and J ends lost 2 bases and 4 bases respectively, with 8 bases between them. Germline V gene data show CDR1 as MNHEY and CDR2 as SVGEGT. CDR3 coding DNA: TGTGCCAGCAGTTACGAGGGCTCCTATGGCTACACCTTC. This gives the protein CASSYEGSYGYTF.

The chain combines TRBV7-3 with TRBJ1-2; D remains ambiguous. CDR1 and CDR2 (germline): SGHTA, FQGTGA. Trimming shortened V by 1 base and J by 7 bases, and 13 bases separated the two germline ends. The CDR3 has 14 amino acids. Here the CDR3 reads CASSLNGGGGGYTF. The DNA of the CDR3 is TGTGCCAGCAGCTTAAATGGCGGCGGAGGTGGCTACACCTTC.

This chain uses TRBV7-9 with TRBJ1-1, with TRBD1 matching 10 bases. The CDR3 has 15 residues. With 5 bases clipped from V and 7 bases from J, the junction kept 10 bases outside the gene matches. CDR1 and CDR2 from the germline V gene are SEHNR and FQNEAQ (reference sequence). CDR3 region: CASSPHSTGGVEAFF. CDR3 nucleotide sequence: TGTGCCAGCAGCCCCCACTCGACAGGGGGCGTTGAAGCTTTCTTT.

The chain is built from TRBV19 and TRBJ1-4; 7 bases agree with TRBD1. Germline V gene lookup returns CDR1 LNHDA and CDR2 SQIVND (reference sequence). The V segment lost 3 bases and the J segment 6 bases; nucleotides outside the gene matches: 4. This CDR3 has 14 residues. The CDR3 here is CASSIEGAHEKLFF. CDR3 nucleotide sequence: TGTGCCAGTAGTATTGAGGGGGCGCATGAAAAACTGTTTTTT.

This chain joins TRBV28 and TRBJ1-2; D ambiguous. The CDR3 consists of 11 residues. Germline CDR1 reads MDHEN; CDR2 reads SYDVKM. Deletions cut 7 bases from V and 2 bases from J, with 5 bases between. The CDR3 region is CASNGNYGYTF. The DNA for the CDR3 is TGTGCCAGCAACGGGAACTATGGCTACACCTTC.

The rearrangement joins TRBV16 to TRBJ1-5; D may be TRBD1 (5 bases). Deletions cut 2 bases from V and 2 bases from J, with 25 bases between. Germline V CDR1 and CDR2: KGHSY, FQNENV. The CDR3 spans 20 residues. As DNA, the CDR3 is TGTGCCAGCAGCCAAAATGGGGTGGCAGGGTTCAGGGTTGGCAATCAGCCCCAGCATTTT. Its protein product is CASSQNGVAGFRVGNQPQHF.

The count of this clone is one. The gene calls are TRBV10-3 and TRBJ2-3; D unresolved. Per germline, CDR1 ENHRY and CDR2 SYGVKD. The CDR3 is 15 residues long. V was clipped by 4 bases and J by 0 bases, with 11 bases between them. The CDR3 is CAISGSSESTDTQYF. The CDR3, as DNA: TGTGCCATCAGTGGTAGCTCCGAAAGCACAGATACGCAGTATTTT.

The chain joins TRBV5-1 to TRBJ1-2; D may be TRBD1 (5 bases). The CDR3 loop spans 14 amino acids. The V gene's germline CDR1 is SGHRS and CDR2 YFSETQ. Trimming took 2 bases from V and 8 from J, leaving 16 bases between them. The DNA of the CDR3 is TGCGCCAGCAGCTTCAGCCAGGGACTTTGGGGCTACACCTTC. As protein: CASSFSQGLWGYTF. Supplemented by reference TRBV5-1 and TRBJ1-2, the full variable domain reads KAGVTQTPRYLIKTRGQQVTLSCSPISGHRSVSWYQQTPGQGLQFLFEYFSETQRNKGNFPGRFSGRQFSNSRSEMNVSTLELGDSALYLCASSFSQGLWGYTFGSGTRLTVV.

This chain uses TRBV19 with TRBJ2-3, with TRBD1 matching over 7 bases. The V gene end was trimmed by 6 bases and the J gene end by 7 bases; junction bases not matched to a gene: 10. The CDR3 is made up of 14 amino acids. CDR1 is LNHDA and CDR2 is SQIVND in the germline V gene (reference sequence). DNA of the CDR3: TGTGCCAGTAGCTTATCGGGACAGAGTTATACGCAGTATTTT. It specifies CASSLSGQSYTQYF. Full variable domain (rest looked up from reference TRBV19 and TRBJ2-3): DGGITQSPKYLFRKEGQNVTLSCEQNLNHDAMYWYRQDPGQGLRLIYYSQIVNDFQKGDIAEGYSVSREKKESFPLTVTSAQKNPTAFYLCASSLSGQSYTQYFGPGTRLTVL.

The rearrangement joins TRBV5-5 to TRBJ2-3; 8 bases agree with TRBD2. Germline V CDR1 and CDR2: SGHKS, YYEKEE (reference sequence). Losses at the gene ends were 1 base for V and 2 bases for J; bases not matched to a gene: 6. The CDR3 loop spans 16 amino acids. In DNA, the CDR3 is TGTGCCAGCAGCTTGCTAACTAGCGGAGCCACAGATACGCAGTATTTT. Translated, it gives CASSLLTSGATDTQYF.

V is TRBV28 and J is TRBJ2-7, with 13 bases that match TRBD2. The V and J ends lost 5 bases and 11 bases, in that order; junction bases with no gene match: 15. There are 16 residues in the CDR3. The germline V gene has CDR1 MDHEN and CDR2 SYDVKM. CDR3 nucleotides: TGTGCCAGCAGTAAACTAGCGGGAGGGCCATATGCCCTTAAGTACTTC. It codes for CASSKLAGGPYALKYF.

V is TRBV28 and J is TRBJ2-7; 10 positions agree with TRBD2. Germline CDR1 and CDR2: MDHEN and SYDVKM. V lost 4 bases, J lost 0 bases, and 6 bases stayed unmatched. This CDR3 is 16 amino acids long. In DNA form, the CDR3 reads TGTGCCAGCAGTTATCGAGCTAGCGGGAGCTCCTACGAGCAGTACTTC. Translated: CASSYRASGSSYEQYF. Full variable domain (remainder filled in from reference TRBV28 and TRBJ2-7): DVKVTQSSRYLVKRTGEKVFLECVQDMDHENMFWYRQDPGLGLRLIYFSYDVKMKEKGDIPEGYSVSREKKERFSLILESASTNQTSMYLCASSYRASGSSYEQYFGPGTRLTVT.

The chain couples TRBV13 to TRBJ2-7, with 7 bases fitting TRBD2. The CDR3 consists of 16 residues. Trimming cost V 5 bases and J 4 bases; bases outside gene matches: 14. Germline lookup yields CDR1 PRHDT and CDR2 FYEKMQ (reference sequence). CDR3 nucleotide sequence: TGTGCCAGCAGCCTAGCTTTGGGACTATCCCATTACGAGCAGTACTTC. It translates to CASSLALGLSHYEQYF.

This clone has more than one count but fewer than ten. The CDR3 loop is CASSPPGTDSYEQYF. CDR3 coding DNA: TGTGCCAGCAGTCCACCCGGGACAGACTCCTACGAGCAGTACTTC. The chain has TRBV28 and TRBJ2-7; TRBD1 aligns across 7 bases. This CDR3 has 15 residues. The V and J ends lost 5 bases and 0 bases, in that order; junction bases with no gene match: 7. Germline CDR1 reads MDHEN; CDR2 reads SYDVKM.

V usage is TRBV7-9 and J usage is TRBJ2-1; D call uncertain. The CDR3 is made up of 15 amino acids. Germline-derived CDR1 and CDR2 are SEHNR and FQNEAQ (reference sequence). The V end lost 3 bases, the J end lost 3 bases, and 12 bases lay between the germline ends. For the CDR3, the DNA is TGTGCCAGCAGCTTGTCCAGGTTCCTCTACAATGAGCAGTTCTTC. Protein: CASSLSRFLYNEQFF. Together with reference TRBV7-9 and TRBJ2-1, the CDR3 gives the full variable domain: DTGVSQNPRHKITKRGQNVTFRCDPISEHNRLYWYRQTLGQGPEFLTYFQNEAQLEKSRLLSDRFSAERPKGSFSTLEIQRTEQGDSAMYLCASSLSRFLYNEQFFGPGTRLTVL.